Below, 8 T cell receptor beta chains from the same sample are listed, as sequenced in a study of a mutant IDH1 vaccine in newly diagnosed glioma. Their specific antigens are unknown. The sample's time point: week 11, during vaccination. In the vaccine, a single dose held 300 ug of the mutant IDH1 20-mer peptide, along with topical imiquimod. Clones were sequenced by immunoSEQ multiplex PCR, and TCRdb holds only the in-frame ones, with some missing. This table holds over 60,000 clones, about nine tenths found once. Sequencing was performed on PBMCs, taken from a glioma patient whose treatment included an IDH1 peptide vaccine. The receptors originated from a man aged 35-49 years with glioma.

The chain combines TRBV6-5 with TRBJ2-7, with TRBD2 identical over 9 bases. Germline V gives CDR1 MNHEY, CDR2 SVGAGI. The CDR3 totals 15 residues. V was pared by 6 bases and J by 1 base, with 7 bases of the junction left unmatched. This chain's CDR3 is CASRNSGSSSYEQYF. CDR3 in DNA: TGTGCCAGCAGGAATAGCGGGAGTAGTTCCTACGAGCAGTACTTC.

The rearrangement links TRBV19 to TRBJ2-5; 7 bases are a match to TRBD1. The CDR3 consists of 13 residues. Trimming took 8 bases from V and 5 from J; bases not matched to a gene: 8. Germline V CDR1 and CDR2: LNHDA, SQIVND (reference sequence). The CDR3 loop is CASSEGAVETQYF. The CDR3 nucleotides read TGTGCCAGTTCCGAGGGGGCGGTTGAGACCCAGTACTTC.

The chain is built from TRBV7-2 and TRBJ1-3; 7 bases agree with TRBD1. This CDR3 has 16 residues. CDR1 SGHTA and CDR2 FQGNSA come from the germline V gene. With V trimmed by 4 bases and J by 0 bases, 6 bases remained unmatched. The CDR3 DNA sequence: TGTGCCAGCAGCTCAGCGACAGGGCTCTCTGGAAACACCATATATTTT. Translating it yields CASSSATGLSGNTIYF.

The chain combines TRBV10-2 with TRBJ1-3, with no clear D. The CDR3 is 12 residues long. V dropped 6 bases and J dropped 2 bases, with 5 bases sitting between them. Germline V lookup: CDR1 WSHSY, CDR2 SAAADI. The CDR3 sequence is CASSPTGNTIYF. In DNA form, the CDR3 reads TGCGCCAGCAGCCCGACTGGAAACACCATATATTTT.

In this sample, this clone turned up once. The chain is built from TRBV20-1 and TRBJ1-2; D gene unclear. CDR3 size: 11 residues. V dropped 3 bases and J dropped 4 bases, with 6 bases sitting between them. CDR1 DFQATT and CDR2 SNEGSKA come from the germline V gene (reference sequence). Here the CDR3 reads CSARTSYGYTF. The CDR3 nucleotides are TGCAGTGCTAGGACATCCTATGGCTACACCTTC.

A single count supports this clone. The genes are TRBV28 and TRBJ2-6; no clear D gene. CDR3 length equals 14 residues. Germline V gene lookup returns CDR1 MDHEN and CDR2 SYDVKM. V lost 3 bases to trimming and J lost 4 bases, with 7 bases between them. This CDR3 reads CASSLPSGANVLTF. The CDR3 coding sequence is TGTGCCAGCAGTTTGCCCTCGGGGGCCAACGTCCTGACTTTC.

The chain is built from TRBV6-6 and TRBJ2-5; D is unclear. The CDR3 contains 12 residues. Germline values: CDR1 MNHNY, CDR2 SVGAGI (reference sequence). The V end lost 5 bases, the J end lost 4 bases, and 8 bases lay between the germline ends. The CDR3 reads CASSQWGETQYF. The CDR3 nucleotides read TGTGCCAGCAGTCAATGGGGAGAGACCCAGTACTTC.

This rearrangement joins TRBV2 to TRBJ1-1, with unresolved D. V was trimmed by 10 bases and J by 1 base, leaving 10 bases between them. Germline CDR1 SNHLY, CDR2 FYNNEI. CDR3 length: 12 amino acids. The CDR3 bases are TGTGCCATAGTCAAAAGGAACACTGAAGCTTTCTTT. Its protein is CAIVKRNTEAFF.